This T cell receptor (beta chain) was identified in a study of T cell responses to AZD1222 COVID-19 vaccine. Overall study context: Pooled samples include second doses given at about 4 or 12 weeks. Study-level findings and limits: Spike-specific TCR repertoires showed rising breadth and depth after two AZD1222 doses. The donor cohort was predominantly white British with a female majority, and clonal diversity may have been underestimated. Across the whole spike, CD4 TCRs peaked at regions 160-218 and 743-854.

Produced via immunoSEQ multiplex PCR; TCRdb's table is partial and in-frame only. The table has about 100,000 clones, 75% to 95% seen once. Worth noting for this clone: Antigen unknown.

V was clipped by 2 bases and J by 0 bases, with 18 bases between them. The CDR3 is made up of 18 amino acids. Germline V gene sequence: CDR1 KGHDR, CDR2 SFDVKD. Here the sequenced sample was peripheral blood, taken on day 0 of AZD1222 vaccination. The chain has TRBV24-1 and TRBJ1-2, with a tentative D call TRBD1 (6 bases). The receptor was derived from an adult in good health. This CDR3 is CATSDSTYRERANYGYTF. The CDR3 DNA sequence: TGTGCCACCAGTGATTCGACGTACAGGGAGAGGGCTAACTATGGCTACACCTTC.